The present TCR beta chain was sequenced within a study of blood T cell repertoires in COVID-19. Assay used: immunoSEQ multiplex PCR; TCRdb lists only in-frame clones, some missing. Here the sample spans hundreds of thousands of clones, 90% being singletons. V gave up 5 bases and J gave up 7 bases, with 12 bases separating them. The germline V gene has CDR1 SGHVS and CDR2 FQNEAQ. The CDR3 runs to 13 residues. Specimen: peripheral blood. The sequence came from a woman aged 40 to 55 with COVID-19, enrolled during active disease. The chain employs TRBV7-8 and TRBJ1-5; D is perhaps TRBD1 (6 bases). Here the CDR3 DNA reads TGTGCCAGCAGCCACAAAGGGGGACAGCCCCAGCATTTT. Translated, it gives CASSHKGGQPQHF.